One sample yielded the 23 T cell receptor beta chains listed below, sequenced in a study of blood T cell repertoires in COVID-19. Clones were read by immunoSEQ multiplex PCR, and TCRdb kept only the in-frame ones, dropping some. Of under 200,000 clones listed, approximately 80% are singletons. Sequencing was performed on peripheral blood. These receptors originate from a woman between 65 and 79 years old with COVID-19, enrolled during active disease.

Points on this clone: The identical CDR3 is also encoded by other nucleotide sequences in the sample. The chain combines TRBV5-1 with TRBJ1-1; TRBD1 agrees at 10 bases. The CDR3 contains 14 residues. CDR1 and CDR2 (germline): SGHRS, YFSETQ. Unmatched junction bases numbered 0, after V lost 0 bases and J lost 4 bases. CDR3 region: CASSLGQGATEAFF. CDR3 DNA sequence: TGCGCCAGCAGCTTGGGACAGGGGGCCACTGAAGCTTTCTTT.

The chain links TRBV3-1 (or the pseudogene TRBV3-2) to TRBJ2-5; maybe TRBD2 (6 bases). This CDR3 comprises 13 residues. CDR1 is LGHDT, CDR2 YNNKEL, per germline (reference sequence). V lost 4 bases and J 5 bases, leaving 11 bases between the germline ends. This CDR3 reads CASSPSRGETQYF. The CDR3 bases are TGTGCCAGCAGCCCATCCCGGGGGGAGACCCAGTACTTC.

This chain links TRBV7-3 with TRBJ2-1; 7 bases map to TRBD2. Germline assignment: CDR1 SGHTA and CDR2 FQGTGA. The CDR3 is made up of 16 amino acids. The trim removed 6 bases at V and 0 bases at J, leaving 8 bases unmatched. The chain's CDR3 is CASSSSGTFSYNEQFF. In nucleotides, the CDR3 is TGTGCCAGCAGTTCAAGCGGGACCTTCTCCTACAATGAGCAGTTCTTC.

The CDR3 sequence is CASSQDPSGLGGEQYF. CDR3 sequence (DNA): TGCGCCAGCAGCCAAGATCCCAGCGGGTTAGGTGGCGAGCAGTACTTC. The rearrangement joins TRBV4-1 to TRBJ2-7, with a possible D match to TRBD2 (6 bases). Germline loops: CDR1 MGHRA, CDR2 YSYEKL. The V gene lost 0 bases and the J gene lost 6 bases, with 18 bases spanning the gap. The CDR3 contains 16 residues.

In regard to this clone: The junction does not match germline at one end; this may be a read error. The chain uses TRBV2 and TRBJ1-2; 8 positions match TRBD1. The CDR3 is made up of 11 amino acids. Germline CDR1 SNHLY, CDR2 FYNNEI. The CDR3 here is CASSERTGSIF. CDR3 DNA sequence: TGTGCCAGCAGTGAGAGGACAGGGTCCATCTTC.

The gene calls are TRBV2 and TRBJ2-3; 11 positions match TRBD2. Losses at the gene ends were 6 bases for V and 0 bases for J; bases not matched to a gene: 8. Germline V CDR1 and CDR2: SNHLY, FYNNEI. CDR3 length: 17 amino acids. The CDR3 loop is CASSYRLAGPSTDTQYF. The CDR3 DNA reads as TGTGCCAGCAGCTACCGACTAGCGGGGCCCAGCACAGATACGCAGTATTTT.

This sequence joins TRBV6-5 and TRBJ1-5, with D hard to call. The V gene's germline CDR1 is MNHEY and CDR2 SVGAGI. The ends were cut back, 10 bases at V and 2 bases at J, with 12 bases in the middle. This CDR3 spans 13 amino acids. In nucleotides, the CDR3 is TGTGCCACTTCACCCGGGGGCAATCAGCCCCAGCATTTT. This translates into CATSPGGNQPQHF.

The rearrangement joins TRBV5-1 to TRBJ1-1; D gene uncertain. The germline CDR1 and CDR2 sequences are SGHRS and YFSETQ. V lost 1 base and J 4 bases, leaving 8 bases between the germline ends. The CDR3 totals 13 residues. DNA for the CDR3: TGCGCCAGCAGCTTGATCCTCTCCACTGAAGCTTTCTTT. Translated, it gives CASSLILSTEAFF.

The chain employs TRBV5-1 and TRBJ2-5, with D perhaps matching TRBD2 (5 bases). Trimming removed 5 bases from V and 4 bases from J, with 12 bases in between. CDR1 is SGHRS and CDR2 is YFSETQ in the germline V gene. The CDR3 runs to 13 residues. DNA for the CDR3: TGCGCCAGCAGGTTTAATGAGGGAGAGACCCAGTACTTC. It encodes CASRFNEGETQYF.

The chain employs TRBV2 and TRBJ2-2; TRBD2 agrees at 11 bases. The junction had 4 bases not matched to a gene; V was cut back by 6 bases and J by 7 bases. Germline lookup yields CDR1 SNHLY and CDR2 FYNNEI. This CDR3 contains 14 residues. The CDR3 coding sequence is TGTGCCAGCAGACTACTAGCGGGGGTCGGGGAGCTGTTTTTT. Translating gives CASRLLAGVGELFF.

This chain joins TRBV9 and TRBJ1-2, with TRBD1 matching over 7 bases. Germline values: CDR1 SGDLS, CDR2 YYNGEE. Trimming took 3 bases from V and 3 from J; bases not matched to a gene: 8. The CDR3 runs 15 residues. CDR3 in DNA: TGTGCCAGCAGCGCGCCTTTAACAGGGGACTATGGCTACACCTTC. It encodes CASSAPLTGDYGYTF.

The sample holds a few counts of this clone. The gene calls are TRBV19 and TRBJ2-1, with TRBD1 identical over 9 bases. The CDR3 has 16 residues. Germline V lookup: CDR1 LNHDA, CDR2 SQIVND (reference sequence). V lost 2 bases and J lost 7; bases outside the gene matches: 9. The CDR3 protein is CASSISRDRVGNEQFF. For the CDR3, the DNA is TGTGCCAGTAGTATATCCCGGGACAGGGTTGGTAATGAGCAGTTCTTC.

This clone came up a few times. The V call is TRBV7-9, the J call TRBJ1-5; D possibly corresponds to TRBD1 (6 bases). CDR1 and CDR2 from the germline V gene are SEHNR and FQNEAQ (reference sequence). V dropped 5 bases and J dropped 4 bases, with 15 bases sitting between them. CDR3 length: 15 amino acids. CDR3 in DNA: TGTGCCAGCAGCCGCCTGGGGGCGTCGAATCAGCCCCAGCATTTT. This sequence encodes CASSRLGASNQPQHF.

This clone was recorded once. The genes are TRBV19 and TRBJ1-5, with 8 nucleotides matching TRBD1. The CDR3 is made up of 13 amino acids. The germline V gene has CDR1 LNHDA and CDR2 SQIVND (reference sequence). V lost 8 bases, J lost 6 bases, and 6 bases stayed unmatched. The CDR3 nucleotides are TGTGCCAGTTCCCGACAGGGGATTCAGCCCCAGCATTTT. This codes for CASSRQGIQPQHF. The full variable domain, in which reference TRBV19 and TRBJ1-5 provide the parts outside the CDR3, is DGGITQSPKYLFRKEGQNVTLSCEQNLNHDAMYWYRQDPGQGLRLIYYSQIVNDFQKGDIAEGYSVSREKKESFPLTVTSAQKNPTAFYLCASSRQGIQPQHFGDGTRLSIL.

The chain combines TRBV4-2 with TRBJ1-5, with D perhaps TRBD1 (5 bases). Per germline, CDR1 LGHNA and CDR2 YNFKEQ. The ends were cut back, 0 bases at V and 9 bases at J, with 15 bases in the middle. There are 15 residues in the CDR3. CDR3 sequence reads: CASSQDLGSGRPQHF. CDR3 sequence (DNA): TGTGCCAGCAGCCAAGATTTGGGTTCAGGGCGGCCCCAGCATTTT.

This rearrangement joins TRBV7-2 to TRBJ2-5, with D perhaps matching TRBD2 (5 bases). V lost 5 bases and J lost 7, with 17 bases in between. CDR1 and CDR2 (germline): SGHTA, FQGNSA. CDR3 length: 14 amino acids. The CDR3 protein is CASSALTSTATQYF. CDR3 bases: TGTGCCAGCAGCGCCCTCACTAGTACGGCGACCCAGTACTTC.

The chain couples TRBV25-1 to TRBJ2-5; D perhaps matches TRBD1 (5 bases). CDR3 length: 14 residues. Trimming shortened V by 1 base and J by 5 bases, and 11 bases separated the two germline ends. The V gene's germline CDR1 is MGHDK and CDR2 SYGVNS. CDR3 in DNA: TGTGCCAGCAGTGAATTCTCAGGGCCGGAGACCCAGTACTTC. Its translation is CASSEFSGPETQYF.

The J gene is TRBJ2-2, the V gene TRBV19; 11 nucleotides align to TRBD2. The CDR3 runs to 15 residues. The germline CDR1 and CDR2 sequences are LNHDA and SQIVND (reference sequence). Unmatched junction bases numbered 9, after V lost 9 bases and J lost 6 bases. The CDR3 reads CASRGGLAAAGELFF. The CDR3 DNA is TGTGCCAGCCGGGGGGGACTAGCGGCCGCCGGGGAGCTGTTTTTT.

The chain combines TRBV29-1 with TRBJ2-1, with 12 bases that match TRBD2. The length of the CDR3 is 19 residues. Germline CDR1 and CDR2: SQVTM and ANQGSEA. The V gene end was trimmed by 8 bases and the J gene end by 1 base; junction bases not matched to a gene: 18. The CDR3 protein is CSFLSRSSGRALSYNEQFF. CDR3 in DNA: TGCAGCTTTCTTTCGCGGTCTAGCGGGAGGGCACTATCCTACAATGAGCAGTTCTTC.

This clone was counted once. This chain connects TRBV6-2 or TRBV6-3 to TRBJ2-7; TRBD1 aligns across 7 bases. There are 13 residues in the CDR3. V shed 5 bases and J 2 bases; nucleotides not matched to a gene: 3. Germline CDR1 is MNHEY and CDR2 is SVGEGT. CDR3 nucleotides: TGTGCCAGCAGTCGCGACAGGGCCTACGAGCAGTACGTC. It yields the protein CASSRDRAYEQYV.

The gene calls are TRBV18 and TRBJ1-1, with a possible D match to TRBD1 (5 bases). The CDR3 sequence is 15 residues long. Germline V lookup: CDR1 KGHSH, CDR2 LQKENI. V was cut by 5 bases and J by 3 bases, with 16 bases left in between. The CDR3 nucleotides read TGTGCCAGCTCAATACAAAGGGGATTGGACACTGAAGCTTTCTTT. Translation gives CASSIQRGLDTEAFF.

This clone was counted once. The rearrangement links TRBV21-1 to TRBJ2-1; TRBD2, the table's D call, was not compared with the DNA. TRBV21-1 is annotated as a pseudogene. This CDR3 contains 14 residues. As DNA, the CDR3 is TGTGCCAGCAGGGACTATTCGCGGTACAATGAGCAGTTCTTC. Amino acids: CASRDYSRYNEQFF.

CDR3 nucleotide sequence: TGTGCCAGCGCGGGGGCTAGCGACTACGAGCAGTACTTC. Amino acid sequence: CASAGASDYEQYF. The chain has TRBV6-5 and TRBJ2-7, with TRBD2 as a possible D gene (7 bases). The germline gives CDR1 MNHEY, CDR2 SVGAGI. This CDR3 region has 13 residues. V was shortened by 8 bases and J by 3 bases, with 14 bases between the two germline ends.